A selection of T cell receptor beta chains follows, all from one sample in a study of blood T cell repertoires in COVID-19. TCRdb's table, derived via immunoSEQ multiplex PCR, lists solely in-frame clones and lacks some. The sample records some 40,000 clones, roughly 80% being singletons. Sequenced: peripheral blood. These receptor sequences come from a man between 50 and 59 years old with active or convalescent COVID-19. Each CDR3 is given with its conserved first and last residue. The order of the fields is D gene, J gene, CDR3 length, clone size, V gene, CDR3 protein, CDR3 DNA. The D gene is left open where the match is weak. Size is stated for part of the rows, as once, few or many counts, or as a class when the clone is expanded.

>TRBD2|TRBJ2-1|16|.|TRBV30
CAWSGTSGGSYNEQFF
TGTGCCTGGAGCGGGACTAGCGGGGGGTCCTACAATGAGCAGTTCTTC
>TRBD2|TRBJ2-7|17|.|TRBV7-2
CASSGKGLAGGKGEQYF
TGTGCCAGCAGCGGAAAGGGACTAGCGGGGGGAAAGGGCGAGCAGTACTTC
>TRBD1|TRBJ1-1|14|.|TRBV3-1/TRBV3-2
CASSRRQGHTEAFF
TGTGCCAGCAGCCGGAGACAGGGCCACACTGAAGCTTTCTTT
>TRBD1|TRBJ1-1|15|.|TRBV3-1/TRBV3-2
CASSPAGTANTEAFF
TGTGCCAGCAGCCCGGCCGGGACAGCTAACACTGAAGCTTTCTTT
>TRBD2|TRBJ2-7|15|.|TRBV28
CASSEREGSSYEQYF
TGTGCCAGCAGTGAGAGGGAGGGGTCCTCCTACGAGCAGTACTTC
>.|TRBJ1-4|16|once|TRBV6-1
CASSEARWAGNEKLFF
TGTGCCAGCAGTGAAGCGCGTTGGGCAGGGAATGAAAAACTGTTTTTT
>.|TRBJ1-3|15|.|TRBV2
CASSDGQGSGNTIYF
TGTGCCAGCAGTGACGGGCAGGGATCTGGAAACACCATATATTTT
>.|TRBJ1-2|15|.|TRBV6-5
CASSYLGRENYGYTF
TGTGCCAGCAGTTACCTAGGCCGGGAAAACTATGGCTACACCTTC
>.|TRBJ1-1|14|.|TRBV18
CASSPPLRDTEAFF
TGTGCCAGCTCACCACCTCTACGGGACACTGAAGCTTTCTTT
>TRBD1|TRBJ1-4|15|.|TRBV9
CASSERTGGREKLFF
TGTGCCAGCAGCGAGCGGACAGGGGGACGGGAAAAACTGTTTTTT
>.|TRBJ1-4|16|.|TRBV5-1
CASSLEPTRANEKLFF
TGCGCCAGCAGCTTGGAACCGACAAGAGCTAATGAAAAACTGTTTTTT
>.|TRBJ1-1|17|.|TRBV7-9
CASSPTGRVALNTEAFF
TGTGCCAGCAGCCCTACGGGAAGGGTTGCATTGAACACTGAAGCTTTCTTT
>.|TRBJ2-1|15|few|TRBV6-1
CASSELQGTYNEQFF
TGTGCCAGCAGTGAACTCCAGGGTACCTACAATGAGCAGTTCTTC
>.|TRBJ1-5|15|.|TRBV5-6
CASSLAGGSNQPQHF
TGTGCCAGCAGCTTGGCGGGAGGGAGCAATCAGCCCCAGCATTTT
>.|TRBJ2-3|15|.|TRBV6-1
CASSDAGHGTDTQYF
TGTGCCAGCAGTGATGCGGGCCATGGCACAGATACGCAGTATTTT
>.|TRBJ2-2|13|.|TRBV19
CASTEAYTGELFF
TGTGCCAGTACGGAAGCGTACACCGGGGAGCTGTTTTTT
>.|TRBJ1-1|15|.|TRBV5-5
CASSPPGGASTEAFF
TGTGCCAGCAGCCCCCCGGGGGGCGCGAGCACTGAAGCTTTCTTT